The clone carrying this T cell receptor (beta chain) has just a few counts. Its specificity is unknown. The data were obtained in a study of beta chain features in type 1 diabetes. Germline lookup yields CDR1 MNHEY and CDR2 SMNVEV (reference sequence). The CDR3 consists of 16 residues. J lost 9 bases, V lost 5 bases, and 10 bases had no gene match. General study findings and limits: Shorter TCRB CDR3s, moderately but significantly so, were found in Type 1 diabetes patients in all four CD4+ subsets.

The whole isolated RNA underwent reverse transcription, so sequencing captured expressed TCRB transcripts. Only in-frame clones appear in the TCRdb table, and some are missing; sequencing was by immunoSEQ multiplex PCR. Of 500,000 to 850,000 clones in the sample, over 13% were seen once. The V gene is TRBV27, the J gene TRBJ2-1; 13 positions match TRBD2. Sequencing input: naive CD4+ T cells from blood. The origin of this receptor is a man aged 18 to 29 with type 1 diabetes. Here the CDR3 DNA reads TGTGCCAGCAGTCCTGGACTAGCGGGAGACCTCATTGAGCAGTTCTTC. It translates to CASSPGLAGDLIEQFF.